These 15 T cell receptor beta chains were sequenced from one sample in a study of blood T cell repertoires in COVID-19. TCRdb keeps only in-frame clones here, not all; method: immunoSEQ multiplex PCR. The sample has 70,000 or so clones, around 78% seen once. The sequencing sample was made of peripheral blood. All receptors derive from a human donor in a cohort sampled during active COVID-19.

This clone was counted between two and nine times. V and J are TRBV19 and TRBJ1-1; D might be TRBD1 (6 bases). The V and J ends lost 6 bases and 2 bases respectively, with 13 bases between them. In germline, CDR1 is LNHDA, CDR2 SQIVND (reference sequence). This CDR3 spans 14 amino acids. CDR3: CASSPDRPNTEAFF. The CDR3 nucleotides are TGTGCCAGTAGCCCGGACAGACCAAACACTGAAGCTTTCTTT.

V and J are TRBV5-1 and TRBJ2-3, with a tentative D call TRBD2 (6 bases). Trimming pared 2 bases from V and 1 base from J, leaving 8 bases between. CDR3 length equals 14 residues. In germline, CDR1 is SGHRS, CDR2 YFSETQ. The CDR3 region is CASSFGGGTDTQYF. The CDR3 DNA is TGCGCCAGCAGCTTTGGAGGGGGCACAGATACGCAGTATTTT.

This clone was recorded once. This chain uses TRBV6-5 with TRBJ2-7, with 7 bases aligning to TRBD1. CDR1 and CDR2 (germline): MNHEY, SVGAGI. There are 12 residues in the CDR3. J was trimmed by 6 bases and V by 8 bases; bases with no gene match: 7. The CDR3 is CASHTGDGEQYF. The CDR3 nucleotides are TGTGCCAGCCACACAGGGGACGGCGAGCAGTACTTC.

The chain joins TRBV5-1 to TRBJ1-3; tentative D call: TRBD1 (5 bases). Germline lookup yields CDR1 SGHRS and CDR2 YFSETQ. V was pared by 0 bases and J by 0 bases, with 10 bases between. The CDR3 covers 16 residues. The CDR3 spells CASSLEGALSGNTIYF. In DNA, the CDR3 is TGCGCCAGCAGCTTGGAAGGGGCCCTCTCTGGAAACACCATATATTTT.

This sequence joins TRBV19 and TRBJ2-3; TRBD1 aligns across 9 bases. CDR3 length: 15 residues. Germline V lookup: CDR1 LNHDA, CDR2 SQIVND (reference sequence). The V segment lost 8 bases and the J segment 5 bases; nucleotides outside the gene matches: 11. CDR3 nucleotide sequence: TGTGCCAGTGGGACCGGCGGGACAGGGTTAGATACGCAGTATTTT. Its translation: CASGTGGTGLDTQYF.

This chain joins TRBV21-1 and TRBJ2-7; TRBD1, the table's D call, lacks a check against the DNA. TRBV21-1 is labeled a pseudogene. The CDR3 runs 16 residues. CDR3 sequence: CASSKSGAVSSYEQYF. CDR3 DNA: TGTGCCAGCAGCAAAAGTGGGGCAGTGAGCTCCTACGAGCAGTACTTC.

The chain has TRBV2 and TRBJ2-7, with a tentative D call TRBD1 (6 bases). The V and J ends lost 7 bases and 7 bases respectively, with 14 bases between them. Germline lookup yields CDR1 SNHLY and CDR2 FYNNEI. This CDR3 has 12 amino acids. The CDR3 bases are TGTGCCAGCAAAGAGACAGGCGGGGAGCAGTACTTC. Residues: CASKETGGEQYF.

The V call is TRBV10-1, the J call TRBJ2-7, with 8 bases lining up with TRBD2. The junction had 13 bases not matched to a gene; V was cut back by 3 bases and J by 3 bases. From germline, CDR1 is WNHNN and CDR2 SYGVQD (reference sequence). The CDR3 spans 17 residues. The CDR3 region has the DNA TGCGCCAGCAGTGACAGTGGAAGCGGGAGAGGCAACTACGAGCAGTACTTC. Its protein product is CASSDSGSGRGNYEQYF.

This rearrangement joins TRBV5-1 to TRBJ2-6; no clear D gene. Between the trimmed V and J ends, which lost 2 bases and 3 bases, there was a span of 9 bases. The CDR3 covers 15 residues. Germline-derived CDR1 and CDR2 are SGHRS and YFSETQ. The CDR3 coding sequence is TGCGCCAGCAGCTTAAGTATCGGTGGGGCCAACGTCCTGACTTTC. Translating gives CASSLSIGGANVLTF.

This clone occurred a few times. This rearrangement joins TRBV29-1 to TRBJ1-5, with 8 bases identical to TRBD1. CDR1 and CDR2 from the germline V gene are SQVTM and ANQGSEA. There are 15 residues in the CDR3. V was clipped by 4 bases and J by 4 bases; unmatched bases: 9. The CDR3: CSVGGTGDLNQPQHF. The CDR3 bases are TGCAGCGTTGGGGGGACAGGAGATTTAAATCAGCCCCAGCATTTT.

The genes are TRBV2 and TRBJ2-1, with D tentatively TRBD2 (6 bases). The CDR3 runs 11 residues. The germline V gene encodes CDR1 SNHLY and CDR2 FYNNEI. Trimming shortened V by 2 bases and J by 16 bases, and 12 bases separated the two germline ends. DNA of the CDR3: TGTGCCAGCAGTGAACGGGGGAGCCAATTCTTC. This encodes CASSERGSQFF.

This clone was picked up one time. This chain joins TRBV5-1 and TRBJ2-3; 8 nucleotides align to TRBD2. CDR3 size: 17 residues. The germline CDR1 and CDR2 sequences are SGHRS and YFSETQ. J lost 4 bases, V lost 4 bases, and 14 bases had no gene match. CDR3 nucleotide sequence: TGCGCCAGCAGCCAAAATGTAGCGGGACCCACCGCAGATACGCAGTATTTT. Its protein is CASSQNVAGPTADTQYF. The variable domain in full, completed from reference TRBV5-1 and TRBJ2-3, reads KAGVTQTPRYLIKTRGQQVTLSCSPISGHRSVSWYQQTPGQGLQFLFEYFSETQRNKGNFPGRFSGRQFSNSRSEMNVSTLELGDSALYLCASSQNVAGPTADTQYFGPGTRLTVL.

The chain has TRBV7-2 and TRBJ1-2; D is unclear. This CDR3 has 14 amino acids. Germline-derived CDR1 and CDR2 are SGHTA and FQGNSA. V was shortened by 5 bases and J by 0 bases, with 10 bases between the two germline ends. The CDR3 nucleotides read TGTGCCAGCAGCAACTCGCAAGCTAACTATGGCTACACCTTC. Translated, it gives CASSNSQANYGYTF.

The count of this clone is one. This rearrangement joins TRBV7-8 to TRBJ1-5; D gene unclear. The CDR3 sequence is 15 residues long. CDR1 SGHVS and CDR2 FQNEAQ come from the germline V gene. V was shortened by 3 bases and J by 6 bases, with 15 bases between the two germline ends. The CDR3 nucleotides read TGTGCCAGCAGCTTGGGCAGGAGGGTTGTTCAGCCCCAGCATTTT. Protein: CASSLGRRVVQPQHF.

The chain has TRBV30 and TRBJ1-2, with TRBD1 as a possible D gene (5 bases). Germline V gene sequence: CDR1 GTSNPN, CDR2 SVGIG (reference sequence). V lost 2 bases, J lost 2 bases, and 9 bases lay in between. The CDR3 covers 13 residues. The CDR3 nucleotides are TGTGCCTGGAGTTTCCAGGGCAACTATGGCTACACCTTC. Its translation: CAWSFQGNYGYTF.